This T cell receptor (beta chain) stems from a study of T cell responses to AZD1222 COVID-19 vaccine. The germline V gene has CDR1 ENHRY and CDR2 SYGVKD. With 2 bases removed from V and 0 bases from J, the gap between germline ends came to 17 bases. The CDR3 consists of 18 residues. TCRdb's copy holds only in-frame clones and misses some; the assay was immunoSEQ multiplex PCR. The sample yields 130,000 to 150,000 clones, just over 90% seen once. Study results and caveats: At 160-218 and 743-854, vaccine-associated CD4 TCRs were dominant, and they spanned spike.

As concerns this clone: The antigen remains undetermined.

The V gene is TRBV10-3, the J gene TRBJ2-1; the D is unclear. The origin of this receptor is an adult in good health. The sample consisted of peripheral blood, taken on day 0 of AZD1222 vaccination. DNA for the CDR3: TGTGCCATCAGTGAGCCAACGCTCCCGACCAGCTCCTACAATGAGCAGTTCTTC. Encoded protein: CAISEPTLPTSSYNEQFF.